This is a list of T cell receptor beta chains from one sample in a study of chronic HIV infection and antiretroviral therapy. TCRdb re-analysed the 5' RACE reads in MiXCR, keeping a single row per CDR3 protein. The table has 40,000 to 60,000 distinct CDR3 sequences, 15% to 20% seen once. Sequenced: peripheral blood. These TCRs come from an adult who had HIV and had not received antiretroviral therapy, or was an uninfected healthy control (not recorded which). CDR3s include the opening cysteine and the closing phenylalanine or tryptophan. Each record gives: J gene, D gene, V gene, clone size, CDR3 protein, CDR3 DNA. The D gene is left open where the match is weak. Clone size appears in some rows only: once, few, many, or a class for an expanded clone.

J gene: TRBJ1-6
D gene: .
V gene: TRBV9
clone size: .
CDR3 protein: CASSAQGGYNSPLHF
CDR3 DNA: TGTGCCAGCAGCGCACAGGGAGGTTATAATTCACCCCTCCACTTT

J gene: TRBJ2-1
D gene: .
V gene: TRBV4-1
clone size: few
CDR3 protein: CASSLMGAGSLKDEQFF
CDR3 DNA: TGCGCCAGCAGCCTCATGGGGGCAGGCTCATTAAAGGATGAGCAGTTCTTC

J gene: TRBJ1-1
D gene: .
V gene: TRBV29-1
clone size: few
CDR3 protein: CSVANTGLGEAFF
CDR3 DNA: TGCAGCGTGGCTAACACAGGGTTGGGTGAAGCTTTCTTT

J gene: TRBJ2-7
D gene: TRBD2
V gene: TRBV28
clone size: few
CDR3 protein: CASSSPPPGLAGGVVEQYF
CDR3 DNA: TGTGCCAGCAGTTCTCCGCCCCCGGGACTAGCGGGAGGGGTGGTCGAGCAGTACTTC

J gene: TRBJ1-1
D gene: .
V gene: TRBV2
clone size: .
CDR3 protein: CANGAGRGNTEAFF
CDR3 DNA: TGTGCTAACGGGGCAGGTAGGGGTAACACTGAAGCTTTCTTT

J gene: TRBJ2-3
D gene: .
V gene: TRBV27
clone size: few
CDR3 protein: CASSLGAVSTDTQYF
CDR3 DNA: TGTGCCAGCAGTTTAGGTGCGGTTAGCACAGATACGCAGTATTTT

J gene: TRBJ2-3
D gene: TRBD2
V gene: TRBV18
clone size: few
CDR3 protein: CASSPLTSGSRGKDTQYF
CDR3 DNA: TGTGCCAGCTCACCGTTAACTAGCGGGAGTCGCGGAAAAGATACGCAGTATTTT

J gene: TRBJ2-5
D gene: .
V gene: TRBV28
clone size: few
CDR3 protein: CASSPRTFLYF
CDR3 DNA: TGTGCCAGCAGTCCCCGGACATTCCTGTACTTC

J gene: TRBJ1-6
D gene: .
V gene: TRBV7-2
clone size: few
CDR3 protein: CASSFINSPLHF
CDR3 DNA: TGTGCCAGCAGCTTTATCAATTCACCCCTCCACTTT

J gene: TRBJ1-3
D gene: .
V gene: TRBV5-6
clone size: few
CDR3 protein: CASSLYEGISGNTIYF
CDR3 DNA: TGTGCCAGCAGCTTGTATGAGGGAATCTCTGGAAACACCATATATTTT

J gene: TRBJ2-6
D gene: .
V gene: TRBV28
clone size: .
CDR3 protein: CASRAVVGRPGANVLTF
CDR3 DNA: TGTGCCAGCAGGGCTGTAGTTGGACGGCCTGGGGCCAACGTCCTGACTTTC

J gene: TRBJ2-2
D gene: .
V gene: TRBV5-1
clone size: .
CDR3 protein: CASYPDRKAGELFF
CDR3 DNA: TGCGCCAGCTACCCAGACAGGAAGGCCGGGGAGCTGTTTTTT

J gene: TRBJ1-2
D gene: .
V gene: TRBV14
clone size: few
CDR3 protein: CASSQQLHGNYGYTF
CDR3 DNA: TGTGCCAGCAGCCAACAACTACACGGGAACTATGGCTACACCTTC

J gene: TRBJ1-1
D gene: .
V gene: TRBV5-1
clone size: few
CDR3 protein: CASILVPGMNTEAFF
CDR3 DNA: TGCGCCAGCATCCTAGTACCGGGCATGAACACTGAAGCTTTCTTT

J gene: TRBJ2-6
D gene: .
V gene: TRBV5-4
clone size: .
CDR3 protein: CASSLPGRKSGANVLTF
CDR3 DNA: TGTGCCAGCAGCCTCCCTGGTCGTAAATCTGGGGCCAACGTCCTGACTTTC

J gene: TRBJ2-3
D gene: TRBD2
V gene: TRBV9
clone size: .
CDR3 protein: CASSVGLAGGPGDTQYF
CDR3 DNA: TGTGCCAGCAGCGTAGGTCTAGCGGGAGGGCCGGGAGATACGCAGTATTTT

J gene: TRBJ2-1
D gene: .
V gene: TRBV4-2
clone size: .
CDR3 protein: CASSQPWLPTGNEQFF
CDR3 DNA: TGTGCCAGCAGCCAACCCTGGCTACCGACCGGAAATGAGCAGTTCTTC

J gene: TRBJ1-3
D gene: .
V gene: TRBV28
clone size: .
CDR3 protein: CATAGPGNTIYF
CDR3 DNA: TGTGCCACGGCGGGTCCCGGAAACACCATATATTTT

J gene: TRBJ2-5
D gene: TRBD1
V gene: TRBV12-3/TRBV12-4
clone size: many
CDR3 protein: CASSSRQGLQTQYF
CDR3 DNA: TGTGCCAGCAGTTCCCGACAGGGGTTGCAGACCCAGTACTTC

J gene: TRBJ2-7
D gene: TRBD1
V gene: TRBV11-1
clone size: .
CDR3 protein: CASSLRPGTGKAEQYF
CDR3 DNA: TGTGCCAGCAGCTTGCGCCCCGGGACAGGAAAAGCCGAGCAGTACTTC

J gene: TRBJ2-7
D gene: .
V gene: TRBV28
clone size: .
CDR3 protein: CASSPIVYEQYF
CDR3 DNA: TGTGCCAGCAGTCCCATTGTCTACGAGCAGTACTTC

J gene: TRBJ2-1
D gene: TRBD2
V gene: TRBV5-1
clone size: few
CDR3 protein: CASSLPSGSEQFF
CDR3 DNA: TGCGCCAGCAGCCTCCCTAGCGGGAGTGAGCAGTTCTTC

J gene: TRBJ2-1
D gene: .
V gene: TRBV19
clone size: few
CDR3 protein: CASRAFGAEQFF
CDR3 DNA: TGTGCCAGTAGAGCTTTCGGGGCTGAGCAGTTCTTC

J gene: TRBJ1-5
D gene: .
V gene: TRBV5-1
clone size: .
CDR3 protein: CASSTDGNQPQHF
CDR3 DNA: TGCGCCAGCAGCACGGACGGCAATCAGCCCCAGCATTTT

J gene: TRBJ2-7
D gene: TRBD1
V gene: TRBV20-1
clone size: few
CDR3 protein: CSASAPTGQYKYEQYF
CDR3 DNA: TGCAGTGCTAGCGCTCCGACGGGACAGTATAAGTACGAGCAGTACTTC

J gene: TRBJ2-1
D gene: .
V gene: TRBV7-9
clone size: .
CDR3 protein: CASSPLYNEQFF
CDR3 DNA: TGTGCCAGCAGCCCCCTCTACAATGAGCAGTTCTTC

J gene: TRBJ1-5
D gene: .
V gene: TRBV28
clone size: few
CDR3 protein: CASSLRGGRSNQPQHF
CDR3 DNA: TGTGCCAGCAGTTTAAGGGGGGGTCGGAGCAATCAGCCCCAGCATTTT

J gene: TRBJ1-2
D gene: .
V gene: TRBV5-1
clone size: .
CDR3 protein: CASSLAGRANGYTF
CDR3 DNA: TGCGCCAGCAGCTTGGCGGGGAGAGCTAATGGCTACACCTTC

J gene: TRBJ1-6
D gene: TRBD1
V gene: TRBV7-9
clone size: .
CDR3 protein: CASSSGTASRSPLHF
CDR3 DNA: TGTGCCAGCAGCTCCGGGACAGCATCGCGTTCACCCCTCCACTTT

J gene: TRBJ2-7
D gene: .
V gene: TRBV27
clone size: .
CDR3 protein: CASSLGVPEDGQYF
CDR3 DNA: TGTGCCAGCAGCCTAGGTGTCCCCGAGGATGGGCAGTACTTC

J gene: TRBJ2-3
D gene: .
V gene: TRBV28
clone size: few
CDR3 protein: CASTQTRTQYF
CDR3 DNA: TGTGCCAGCACCCAAACGCGCACGCAGTATTTT

J gene: TRBJ2-3
D gene: TRBD1
V gene: TRBV29-1
clone size: few
CDR3 protein: CSVSQGSTDTQYF
CDR3 DNA: TGCAGCGTGTCACAGGGGAGCACAGATACGCAGTATTTT

J gene: TRBJ1-5
D gene: TRBD1
V gene: TRBV4-1
clone size: .
CDR3 protein: CASSQLEGAQPQHF
CDR3 DNA: TGCGCCAGCAGCCAACTGGAGGGGGCTCAGCCCCAGCATTTT

J gene: TRBJ2-5
D gene: .
V gene: TRBV9
clone size: few
CDR3 protein: CASSVGRNQETQYF
CDR3 DNA: TGTGCCAGCAGCGTTGGGCGAAACCAAGAGACCCAGTACTTC

J gene: TRBJ1-4
D gene: .
V gene: TRBV15
clone size: few
CDR3 protein: CATSRGRMEKLFF
CDR3 DNA: TGTGCCACCAGCAGAGGAAGGATGGAAAAACTGTTTTTT

J gene: TRBJ2-1
D gene: .
V gene: TRBV3-1
clone size: .
CDR3 protein: CASSLSLIPSYNEQFF
CDR3 DNA: TGTGCCAGCAGCCTAAGCTTGATACCCTCCTACAATGAGCAGTTCTTC

J gene: TRBJ2-7
D gene: .
V gene: TRBV2
clone size: few
CDR3 protein: CASELQVQWGLYEQYF
CDR3 DNA: TGTGCCAGCGAACTACAGGTTCAATGGGGCCTCTACGAGCAGTACTTC